The clone carrying this T cell receptor beta chain was counted a single time. Generated by immunoSEQ multiplex PCR, the TCRdb table keeps only in-frame clones and is missing some. Of about 2,200,000 clones in the sample, more than 85% were seen once. The entry originates in a study of shared clonotypes between healthy human individuals. This CDR3 is 16 amino acids long. Trimming took off 5 bases at V and 0 bases at J, with 11 bases between the two ends. Per germline, CDR1 SEHNR and CDR2 FQNEAQ (reference sequence). Naive CD8 cells comprised CD45RO-negative, CCR7-positively selected cells, excluding terminally differentiated effector memory CD45RA+ cells.

The chain joins TRBV7-9 to TRBJ2-6; D is ambiguous. The sample comprised naive CD8+ T cells from PBMCs. This TCR came from a man aged 18 to 35 in good health. Some clones in this sample may be carry-over from other donors' samples. CDR3 DNA sequence: TGTGCCAGCAGCCCAACAAGGAGCTCTGGGGCCAACGTCCTGACTTTC. As protein: CASSPTRSSGANVLTF. Full variable domain (rest looked up from reference TRBV7-9 and TRBJ2-6): DTGVSQNPRHKITKRGQNVTFRCDPISEHNRLYWYRQTLGQGPEFLTYFQNEAQLEKSRLLSDRFSAERPKGSFSTLEIQRTEQGDSAMYLCASSPTRSSGANVLTFGAGSRLTVL.